The TCR beta chain described here comes from a study of T cell repertoires in cytomegalovirus infection (dated by TCRdb to the late 2010s). Context from the whole study: Alongside well-studied HLA-B-restricted epitopes, the peptide stimulations were aimed at recently identified HLA-C-restricted CMV epitopes, whose presentation resists viral immunomodulation. Because public TCR beta signatures pointed to carriage of CMV infection together with the matching HLA type, the HLA type of each donor mattered for the analysis.

Counted from cysteine to phenylalanine, this CDR3 has 16 amino acids. Only the CDR3 region is kept as DNA, spanning 48 bases read in frame from base 1. Germline trimming: 2 bases from V, 4 bases from J; junction bases outside gene matches: 10. Sequences SGHTA (CDR1) and FQGNSA (CDR2) are obtained from the germline V gene. The investigation overall reported the following: Carriers of CMV infection plus the relevant HLA type were discriminated by the cumulative frequency of public TCR beta family members in the study cohort and in an independent roughly 380-donor cohort. The ex vivo response was dominated by HLA-C-restricted CMV-specific TCR beta clonotypes, which also provided the single most frequent clonotype in two of eight donors.

The treatment or condition label on this specimen signifies: in vitro stimulation with specific CMV peptide epitopes to enrich CMV-specific T cells. The run used an Illumina HiSeq 1500. The public reads were reprocessed in TCRdb via fastp at Q25 and MiXCR, keeping in-frame beta chains. Rows matching on CDR3 protein sequence are summarized as one entry with the most common DNA and genes. This sample gives around 360,000 distinct CDR3 sequences in total; around a third of them show up just once. 13% of the sample rests with the top ten. This clonotype was seen at least ten times. The target of this receptor is not known. No qualities accompany the bases; no much larger clone lies one base away.

The chain is assembled from TRBV7-2 and TRBJ2-5, with 7 middle bases fitting TRBD2. Material: cultured PBMCs, obtained from culture after CMV antigen stimulation. The source of this sequence is a human donor in good health (CMV status not recorded). Some clones in this sample may be carry-over from other donors' samples. The CDR3 corresponds to CASSLHSGPGLETQYF. The DNA is as follows: TGTGCCAGCAGCTTACATAGCGGGCCCGGTTTAGAGACCCAGTACTTC. Extended through the reference TRBV7-2 and TRBJ2-5 proteins, this CDR3 yields the full variable domain: GAGVSQSPSNKVTEKGKDVELRCDPISGHTALYWYRQSLGQGLEFLIYFQGNSAPDKSGLPSDRFSAERTGGSVSTLTIQRTQQEDSAVYLCASSLHSGPGLETQYFGPGTRLLVL.